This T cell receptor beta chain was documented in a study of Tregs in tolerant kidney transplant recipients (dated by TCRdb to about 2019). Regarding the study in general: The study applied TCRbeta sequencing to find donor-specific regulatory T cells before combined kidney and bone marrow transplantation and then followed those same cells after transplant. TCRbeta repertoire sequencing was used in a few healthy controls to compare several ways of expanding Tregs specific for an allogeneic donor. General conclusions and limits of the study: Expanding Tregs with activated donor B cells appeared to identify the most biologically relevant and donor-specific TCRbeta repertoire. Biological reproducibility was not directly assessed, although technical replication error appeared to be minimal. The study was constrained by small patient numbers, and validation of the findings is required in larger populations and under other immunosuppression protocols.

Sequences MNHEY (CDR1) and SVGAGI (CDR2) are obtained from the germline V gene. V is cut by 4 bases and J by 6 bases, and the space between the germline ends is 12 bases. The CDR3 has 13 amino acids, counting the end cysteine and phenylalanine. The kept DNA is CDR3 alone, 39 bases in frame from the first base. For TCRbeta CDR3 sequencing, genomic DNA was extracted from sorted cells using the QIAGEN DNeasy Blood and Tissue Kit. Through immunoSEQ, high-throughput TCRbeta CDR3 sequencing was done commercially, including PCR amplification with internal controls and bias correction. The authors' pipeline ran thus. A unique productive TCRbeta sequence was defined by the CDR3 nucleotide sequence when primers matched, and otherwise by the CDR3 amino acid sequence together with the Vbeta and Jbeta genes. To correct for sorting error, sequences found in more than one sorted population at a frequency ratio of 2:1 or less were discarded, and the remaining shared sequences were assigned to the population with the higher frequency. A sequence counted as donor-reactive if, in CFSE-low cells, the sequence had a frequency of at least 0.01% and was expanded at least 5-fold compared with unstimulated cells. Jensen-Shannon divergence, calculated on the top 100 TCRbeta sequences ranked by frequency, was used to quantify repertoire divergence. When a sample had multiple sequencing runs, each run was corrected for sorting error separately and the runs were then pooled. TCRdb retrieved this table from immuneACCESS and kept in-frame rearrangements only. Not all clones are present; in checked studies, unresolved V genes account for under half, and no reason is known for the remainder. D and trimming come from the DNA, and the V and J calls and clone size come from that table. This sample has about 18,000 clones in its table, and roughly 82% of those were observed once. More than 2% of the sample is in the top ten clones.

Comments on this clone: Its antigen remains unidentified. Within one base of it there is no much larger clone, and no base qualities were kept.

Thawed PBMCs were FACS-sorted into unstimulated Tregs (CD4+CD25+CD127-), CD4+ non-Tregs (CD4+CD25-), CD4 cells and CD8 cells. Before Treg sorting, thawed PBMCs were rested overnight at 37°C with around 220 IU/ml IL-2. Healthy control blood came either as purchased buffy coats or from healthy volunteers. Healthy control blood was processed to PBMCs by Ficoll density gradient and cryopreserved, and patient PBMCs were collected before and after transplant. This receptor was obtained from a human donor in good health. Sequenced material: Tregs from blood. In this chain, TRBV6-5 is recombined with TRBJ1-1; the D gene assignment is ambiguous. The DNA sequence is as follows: TGTGCCAGCAGTTTAACGACGGGCCCTGAAGCTTTCTTT. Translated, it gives CASSLTTGPEAFF.